These 25 T cell receptor beta chains were sequenced from one sample in a study of T-cell reconstitution after alpha-beta-depleted transplantation in children. Preparing the TCRbeta library involved the use of unique molecular identifiers. TCRdb passed the PCR reads through MiXCR, listing each CDR3 protein once. The sample shows about 900,000 distinct CDR3 sequences, about 29% of them seen only once. Here the sequenced sample was PBMCs, mostly from graft donor cells, taken 360 days after TCRalphabeta/CD19-depleted stem cell transplant. These receptors came from a boy younger than two who had a stem cell transplant for SCID, so the T cells may come from the graft donor.

This chain links TRBV21-1 with TRBJ2-3; the table assigns TRBD1, which was not confirmed against the DNA. TRBV21-1 is labeled a pseudogene. The CDR3 runs to 15 residues. CDR3 DNA: TGTGCCAGCAGCAGCTACAGGGAGGGCACAGATACGCAGTATTTT. Translation: CASSSYREGTDTQYF.

This clonotype was seen only once. The chain recombines TRBV3-1 with TRBJ2-7; 14 nucleotides match TRBD2. Germline lookup yields CDR1 LGHDT and CDR2 YNNKEL (reference sequence). This CDR3 has 17 amino acids. With 3 bases clipped from V and 6 bases from J, the junction kept 10 bases outside the gene matches. The CDR3 nucleotides are TGTGCCAGCAGCCATACCGGACTAGCGGGGGGACCGTCCGAGCAGTACTTC. Protein product: CASSHTGLAGGPSEQYF.

This clonotype has a handful of counts. The genes are TRBV29-1 and TRBJ1-2, with TRBD1 matching 8 bases. Germline CDR1 is SQVTM and CDR2 is ANQGSEA. This CDR3 contains 14 residues. Trimming cost V 4 bases and J 4 bases; bases outside gene matches: 8. CDR3: CSVGDRGKGYGYTF. As DNA, the CDR3 is TGCAGCGTTGGTGACAGGGGTAAAGGCTATGGCTACACCTTC.

This clonotype was picked up one time. This chain joins TRBV7-9 and TRBJ2-7; TRBD1 aligns across 9 bases. The J segment lost 4 bases and the V segment lost 3 bases, leaving 7 bases of the junction unmatched. Germline V gene data show CDR1 as SEHNR and CDR2 as FQNEAQ (reference sequence). The CDR3 spans 15 residues. CDR3 DNA: TGTGCCAGCAGCTTTGCACAGGGGGCAGTTTACGAGCAGTACTTC. Its translation: CASSFAQGAVYEQYF.

This chain joins TRBV4-1 and TRBJ2-3; 7 nucleotides match TRBD1. Trimming cost V 5 bases and J 2 bases; bases outside gene matches: 7. CDR3 size: 15 residues. The germline V gene encodes CDR1 MGHRA and CDR2 YSYEKL. The CDR3 here is CASSYRQGSTDTQYF. The DNA of the CDR3 is TGCGCCAGCAGCTACAGACAGGGATCCACAGATACGCAGTATTTT.

CDR3 region: CASSSSLAGGPNEQFF. The CDR3 DNA reads TGCGCCAGCAGCTCGAGCCTAGCGGGGGGGCCCAATGAGCAGTTCTTC. The chain has TRBV5-1 and TRBJ2-1; 12 nucleotides line up with TRBD2. Unmatched junction bases numbered 7, after V lost 3 bases and J lost 6 bases. This CDR3 region has 16 residues. CDR1 is SGHRS and CDR2 is YFSETQ in the germline V gene.

The rearrangement uses TRBV6-6 and TRBJ2-3; 11 bases line up with TRBD2. Germline V gene lookup returns CDR1 MNHNY and CDR2 SVGAGI (reference sequence). Trimming took 6 bases from V and 11 from J; bases not matched to a gene: 7. The CDR3 loop spans 13 amino acids. CDR3 coding DNA: TGTGCCAGCAGCCCCGGACTAGCGGGCCTGCAGTATTTT. Residues: CASSPGLAGLQYF.

Only a few counts were recorded for this clonotype. J is TRBJ2-1 and V is TRBV7-8; 9 bases line up with TRBD1. V shed 3 bases, J shed 1 base, and the junction held 7 bases outside the gene matches. CDR1 and CDR2 (germline): SGHVS, FQNEAQ. The CDR3 is 17 residues long. The CDR3 bases are TGTGCCAGCAGCTTCGGCCGGGACAGGGTTTCCTACAATGAGCAGTTCTTC. It is translated as CASSFGRDRVSYNEQFF.

V is TRBV7-2 and J is TRBJ2-3, with a tentative D call TRBD2 (5 bases). The V end was cut by 5 bases, the J end by 5 bases, with 17 bases between. Germline loops: CDR1 SGHTA, CDR2 FQGNSA. CDR3 length: 15 residues. CDR3 residues: CASSNERGLGDTQYF. The CDR3 nucleotides are TGTGCCAGCAGCAACGAGCGCGGGTTAGGAGATACGCAGTATTTT.

This clonotype was detected a few times. The gene calls are TRBV20-1 and TRBJ2-7; TRBD1 is a possible D gene (5 bases). The CDR3 length is 14 residues. The ends were cut back, 5 bases at V and 0 bases at J, with 14 bases in the middle. CDR1 is DFQATT and CDR2 is SNEGSKA in the germline V gene (reference sequence). CDR3 coding DNA: TGCAGTGCTTCACAGGTCCCAGACTCCTACGAGCAGTACTTC. This codes for CSASQVPDSYEQYF.

This sequence joins TRBV4-3 and TRBJ2-7, with D maybe TRBD2 (5 bases). This CDR3 is 15 amino acids long. CDR1 is LGHNA, CDR2 YSLEER, per germline. The V end was cut by 0 bases, the J end by 5 bases, with 14 bases between. In nucleotides, the CDR3 is TGCGCCAGCAGCCAAGATCGCCGGGGAGACCACGAGCAGTACTTC. This encodes CASSQDRRGDHEQYF.

This chain uses TRBV29-1 with TRBJ2-7; 8 bases are a match to TRBD1. Trimming cost V 6 bases and J 0 bases; bases outside gene matches: 4. Germline CDR1 SQVTM, CDR2 ANQGSEA. The CDR3 length is 13 residues. As DNA, the CDR3 is TGCAGCGTGGGGGGACAGGACTCCTACGAGCAGTACTTC. It encodes CSVGGQDSYEQYF.

This clonotype occurred a few times. The CDR3 DNA reads TGTGCCAGCAGTCCCGGACAGCTGCTCGGGCACGAGCAGTACTTC. Protein product: CASSPGQLLGHEQYF. This chain uses TRBV28 with TRBJ2-7, with D possibly TRBD1 on 6 matching bases. Trimming removed 5 bases from V and 5 bases from J, with 19 bases in between. CDR1 MDHEN and CDR2 SYDVKM come from the germline V gene. This CDR3 region has 15 residues. Full variable domain (rest looked up from reference TRBV28 and TRBJ2-7): DVKVTQSSRYLVKRTGEKVFLECVQDMDHENMFWYRQDPGLGLRLIYFSYDVKMKEKGDIPEGYSVSREKKERFSLILESASTNQTSMYLCASSPGQLLGHEQYFGPGTRLTVT.

This clonotype was counted a few times. The J gene is TRBJ2-7, the V gene TRBV9, with 8 nucleotides matching TRBD1. V trimming: 3 bases; J trimming: 4 bases; junction bases outside the gene matches: 3. CDR1 is SGDLS and CDR2 is YYNGEE in the germline V gene. The CDR3 extends over 13 amino acids. This chain's CDR3 is CASSAGGAYEQYF. The CDR3 DNA is TGTGCCAGCAGCGCAGGGGGCGCGTACGAGCAGTACTTC.

The rearrangement uses TRBV28 and TRBJ2-5; 12 nucleotides line up with TRBD2. After removal of 3 bases from V and 4 bases from J, the junction contained 12 bases not matched to a gene. The germline V gene encodes CDR1 MDHEN and CDR2 SYDVKM. The CDR3 has 18 amino acids. The CDR3 DNA reads as TGTGCCAGCAGTTTGGGAGAGCTAGCGGGGGGGTTGAGAGAGACCCAGTACTTC. Its translation: CASSLGELAGGLRETQYF.

The chain links TRBV20-1 to TRBJ2-3; no clear D gene. The CDR3 runs to 11 residues. The V end was cut by 6 bases, the J end by 0 bases, with 4 bases between. CDR1 and CDR2 (germline): DFQATT, SNEGSKA (reference sequence). In DNA, the CDR3 is TGCAGTGCCCTCAGCACAGATACGCAGTATTTT. This codes for CSALSTDTQYF.

In DNA, the CDR3 is TGCGCCAGCAGCCAAGTTGGGGCCCCAGATACGCAGTATTTT. Encoded protein: CASSQVGAPDTQYF. The chain carries TRBV4-1 and TRBJ2-3, with a tentative D call TRBD1 (5 bases). Trimming cost V 1 base and J 4 bases, with 9 bases left between them. The germline V gene has CDR1 MGHRA and CDR2 YSYEKL. The CDR3 is 14 amino acids.

This chain connects TRBV4-2 to TRBJ2-5; D might be TRBD2 (5 bases). Germline V CDR1 and CDR2: LGHNA, YNFKEQ. V was shortened by 2 bases and J by 2 bases, with 18 bases between the two germline ends. The CDR3 is 17 residues long. DNA for the CDR3: TGTGCCAGCAGCCAACCCTCAAGCGGACGGCAACAAGAGACCCAGTACTTC. Translated, it gives CASSQPSSGRQQETQYF.

This clonotype was seen a handful of times. This chain uses TRBV5-1 with TRBJ1-6; D remains ambiguous. Trimming removed 0 bases at V and 0 bases at J, with 7 bases between. The CDR3 spans 16 residues. Germline CDR1 SGHRS, CDR2 YFSETQ. The CDR3 here is CASSLAADSYNSPLHF. In DNA form, the CDR3 reads TGCGCCAGCAGCTTGGCTGCGGACTCCTATAATTCACCCCTCCACTTT.

In this sample, this clonotype turned up a few times. V gene TRBV5-1 combines with J gene TRBJ2-1, with 7 bases lining up with TRBD2. V lost 4 bases to trimming and J lost 0 bases; unmatched junction nucleotides: 7. Germline-derived CDR1 and CDR2 are SGHRS and YFSETQ. The CDR3 sequence is 16 residues long. The CDR3: CASSAGGVPSYNEQFF. The CDR3 DNA reads as TGCGCCAGCAGCGCTGGGGGGGTCCCCTCCTACAATGAGCAGTTCTTC.

This clonotype was detected once. The chain links TRBV12-3 or TRBV12-4 to TRBJ1-5, with D tentatively TRBD1 (6 bases). The CDR3 is made up of 15 amino acids. V lost 5 bases and J lost 1, with 12 bases in between. The CDR3 region is CASSPWGASNQPQHF. The DNA for the CDR3 is TGTGCCAGCAGTCCTTGGGGGGCGAGCAATCAGCCCCAGCATTTT.

The chain couples TRBV5-1 to TRBJ2-3; maybe TRBD2 (6 bases). The germline CDR1 and CDR2 sequences are SGHRS and YFSETQ. The CDR3 is 15 amino acids. The V and J ends lost 3 bases and 6 bases respectively, with 17 bases between them. The CDR3 loop reads CASSSQGGIMDTQYF. The CDR3 nucleotides read TGCGCCAGCAGCTCCCAAGGCGGGATTATGGATACGCAGTATTTT.

This chain uses TRBV15 with TRBJ2-3; weak D call: TRBD2 (6 bases). Trimming took 8 bases from V and 6 from J, leaving 9 bases between them. This CDR3 comprises 11 residues. Germline V gene lookup returns CDR1 LNHNV and CDR2 YYDKDF (reference sequence). The CDR3 spells CATGLRDTQYF. CDR3 in DNA: TGTGCCACCGGACTACGCGATACGCAGTATTTT.

This chain links TRBV5-1 with TRBJ1-1; tentatively, D is TRBD1 (6 bases). Germline V gene data show CDR1 as SGHRS and CDR2 as YFSETQ. The CDR3 runs 16 residues. V was cut by 4 bases and J by 5 bases, with 21 bases left in between. In DNA, the CDR3 is TGCGCCAGCAGCCCGTCCCAGGGGCGCACGGGTACTGAAGCTTTCTTT. Amino acid sequence: CASSPSQGRTGTEAFF.

The chain recombines TRBV20-1 with TRBJ2-1; TRBD1 matches 8 bases. Trimming removed 5 bases from V and 0 bases from J; junction bases left unmatched: 6. The CDR3 is 15 amino acids. Germline-derived CDR1 and CDR2 are DFQATT and SNEGSKA (reference sequence). CDR3 in DNA: TGCAGTGCTGCGCCCACAGGGGGCTCCTACAATGAGCAGTTCTTC. Protein: CSAAPTGGSYNEQFF.